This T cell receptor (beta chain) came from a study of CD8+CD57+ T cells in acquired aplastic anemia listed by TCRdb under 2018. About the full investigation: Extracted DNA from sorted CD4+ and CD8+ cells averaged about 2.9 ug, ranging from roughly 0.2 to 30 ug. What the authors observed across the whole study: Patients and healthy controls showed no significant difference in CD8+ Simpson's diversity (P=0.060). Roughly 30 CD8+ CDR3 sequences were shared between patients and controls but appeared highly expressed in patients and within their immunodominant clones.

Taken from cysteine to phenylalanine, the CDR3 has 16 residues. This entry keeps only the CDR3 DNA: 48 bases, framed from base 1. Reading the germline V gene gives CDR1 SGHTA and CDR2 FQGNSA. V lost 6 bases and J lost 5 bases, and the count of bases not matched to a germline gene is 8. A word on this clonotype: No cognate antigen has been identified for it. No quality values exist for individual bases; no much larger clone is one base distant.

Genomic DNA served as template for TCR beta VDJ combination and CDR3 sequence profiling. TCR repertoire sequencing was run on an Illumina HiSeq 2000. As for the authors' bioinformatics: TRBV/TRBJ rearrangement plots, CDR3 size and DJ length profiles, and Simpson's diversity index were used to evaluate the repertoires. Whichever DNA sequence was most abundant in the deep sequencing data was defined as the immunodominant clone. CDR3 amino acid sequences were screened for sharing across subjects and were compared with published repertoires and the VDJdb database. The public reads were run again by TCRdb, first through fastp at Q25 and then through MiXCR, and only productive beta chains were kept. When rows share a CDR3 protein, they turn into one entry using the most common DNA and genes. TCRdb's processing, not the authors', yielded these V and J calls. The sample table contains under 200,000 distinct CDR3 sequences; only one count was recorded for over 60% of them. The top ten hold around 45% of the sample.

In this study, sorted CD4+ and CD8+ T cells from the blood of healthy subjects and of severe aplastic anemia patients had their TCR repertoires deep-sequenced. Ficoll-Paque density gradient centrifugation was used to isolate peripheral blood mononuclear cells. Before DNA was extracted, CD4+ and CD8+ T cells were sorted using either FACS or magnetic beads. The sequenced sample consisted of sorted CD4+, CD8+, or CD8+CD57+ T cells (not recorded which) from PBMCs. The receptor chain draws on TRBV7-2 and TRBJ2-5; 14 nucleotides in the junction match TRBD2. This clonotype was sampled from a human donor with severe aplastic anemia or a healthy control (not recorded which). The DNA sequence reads TGTGCCAGCAGTTCTCCCAGGACTAGCGGGGGGGAGACCCAGTACTTC. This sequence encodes CASSSPRTSGGETQYF.